A single sample gave rise to the 8 T cell receptor beta chains below, sequenced in a study of prognosis after radiotherapy for stage I lung cancer. Two-round multiplex PCR on genomic DNA was the method by which TCR beta CDR3 was amplified. Primers were specific to each TRBV and TRBJ gene in first-round PCR. In TCRdb, the multiplex PCR reads were re-called with MiXCR into one record per CDR3 protein. Seen here are approximately 16,000 distinct CDR3 sequences, more than 35% observed once, and the top ten hold roughly 37%. The sample consisted of PBMCs, taken before or after stereotactic body radiation therapy (not recorded which). The origin of the receptors is a donor aged 50 or older with non-small cell lung cancer.

This clonotype was picked up many times. The rearrangement joins TRBV19 to TRBJ2-5; 9 bases match TRBD2. V dropped 4 bases and J dropped 5; count of bases not matched to a gene: 14. The germline V gene encodes CDR1 LNHDA and CDR2 SQIVND (reference sequence). The CDR3 totals 17 residues. CDR3 sequence reads: CASSTLTSGYSGETQYF. The CDR3 DNA is TGTGCCAGTAGTACCCTGACTAGCGGTTACAGCGGCGAGACCCAGTACTTC.

In this sample, this clonotype turned up many times. This chain connects TRBV10-2 to TRBJ2-6; D gene uncertain. In germline, CDR1 is WSHSY, CDR2 SAAADI. The V end was cut by 2 bases, the J end by 1 base, with 3 bases between. The CDR3 contains 14 residues. CDR3 in DNA: TGCGCCAGCAGTGAGGGGTCTGGGGCCAACGTCCTGACTTTC. Amino acid sequence: CASSEGSGANVLTF.

The chain has TRBV6-2 or TRBV6-3 and TRBJ1-5; D is possibly TRBD1 (5 bases). The V end lost 5 bases, the J end lost 7 bases, and 18 bases lay between the germline ends. The CDR3 covers 15 residues. Germline CDR1 reads MNHEY; CDR2 reads SVGEGT. CDR3 DNA: TGTGCCAGCAGTGAAACGGGTTTATGGGGCCAGCCCCAGCATTTT. Its protein product is CASSETGLWGQPQHF.

This clonotype qualifies as medium-sized. V and J are TRBV5-1 and TRBJ2-7; D is possibly TRBD1 (5 bases). CDR1 is SGHRS and CDR2 is YFSETQ in the germline V gene. CDR3 length equals 13 residues. The V and J ends lost 7 bases and 0 bases respectively, with 11 bases between them. The CDR3 here is CASRRVHSYEQYF. The CDR3 DNA reads TGCGCCAGCCGCAGGGTCCACTCCTACGAGCAGTACTTC. Full variable domain (missing parts from reference TRBV5-1 and TRBJ2-7): KAGVTQTPRYLIKTRGQQVTLSCSPISGHRSVSWYQQTPGQGLQFLFEYFSETQRNKGNFPGRFSGRQFSNSRSEMNVSTLELGDSALYLCASRRVHSYEQYFGPGTRLTVT.

This clonotype was observed many times. The V gene is TRBV19, the J gene TRBJ2-7, with 7 bases aligning to TRBD1. Germline V gene data show CDR1 as LNHDA and CDR2 as SQIVND (reference sequence). The CDR3 loop spans 16 amino acids. The junction had 11 bases not matched to a gene; V was cut back by 6 bases and J by 0 bases. This CDR3 is CASSPLGTVLSYEQYF. CDR3 DNA: TGTGCCAGTAGCCCCCTGGGGACAGTCCTCTCCTACGAGCAGTACTTC.

The chain links TRBV30 to TRBJ2-2, with a weak D call TRBD2 (5 bases). V lost 2 bases to trimming and J lost 3 bases, with 13 bases between them. This CDR3 comprises 15 residues. Germline assignment: CDR1 GTSNPN and CDR2 SVGIG (reference sequence). The CDR3 here is CAWSIDGRYTGELFF. In DNA, the CDR3 is TGTGCCTGGAGTATCGATGGGAGATACACCGGGGAGCTGTTTTTT.

This clonotype occurred many times. J is TRBJ2-5 and V is TRBV3-1; possible D gene TRBD2, 5 bases. This CDR3 spans 13 amino acids. In germline, CDR1 is LGHDT, CDR2 YNNKEL (reference sequence). The V and J ends lost 0 bases and 4 bases respectively, with 6 bases between them. Here the CDR3 reads CASSQDRGETQYF. CDR3 in DNA: TGTGCCAGCAGCCAAGATCGGGGAGAGACCCAGTACTTC.

On this clonotype: A much larger clonotype is one base distant, so this may be a read error. J is TRBJ2-1 and V is TRBV9, with D unresolved. The CDR3 extends over 14 amino acids. Germline CDR1 is SGDLS and CDR2 is YYNGEE. Deletions cut 4 bases from V and 4 bases from J, with 12 bases between. As DNA, the CDR3 is TGTGCCAGCAGCCCATCCCTGGGATACAATGAGCAGTTCTTC. Its protein product is CASSPSLGYNEQFF.